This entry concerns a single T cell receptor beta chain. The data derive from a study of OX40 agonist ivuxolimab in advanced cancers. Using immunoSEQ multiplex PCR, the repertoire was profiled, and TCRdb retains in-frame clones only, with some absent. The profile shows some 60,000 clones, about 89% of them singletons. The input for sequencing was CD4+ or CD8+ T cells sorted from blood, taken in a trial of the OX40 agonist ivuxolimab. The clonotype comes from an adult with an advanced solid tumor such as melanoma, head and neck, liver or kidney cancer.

CDR3 residues: CATSSGTQETQYF. CDR3 coding DNA: TGTGCCACCAGCAGTGGGACACAAGAGACCCAGTACTTC. The genes are TRBV15 and TRBJ2-5, with D maybe TRBD1 (6 bases). The germline V gene encodes CDR1 LNHNV and CDR2 YYDKDF (reference sequence). CDR3 length equals 13 residues. The V and J ends lost 3 bases and 2 bases respectively, with 7 bases between them.